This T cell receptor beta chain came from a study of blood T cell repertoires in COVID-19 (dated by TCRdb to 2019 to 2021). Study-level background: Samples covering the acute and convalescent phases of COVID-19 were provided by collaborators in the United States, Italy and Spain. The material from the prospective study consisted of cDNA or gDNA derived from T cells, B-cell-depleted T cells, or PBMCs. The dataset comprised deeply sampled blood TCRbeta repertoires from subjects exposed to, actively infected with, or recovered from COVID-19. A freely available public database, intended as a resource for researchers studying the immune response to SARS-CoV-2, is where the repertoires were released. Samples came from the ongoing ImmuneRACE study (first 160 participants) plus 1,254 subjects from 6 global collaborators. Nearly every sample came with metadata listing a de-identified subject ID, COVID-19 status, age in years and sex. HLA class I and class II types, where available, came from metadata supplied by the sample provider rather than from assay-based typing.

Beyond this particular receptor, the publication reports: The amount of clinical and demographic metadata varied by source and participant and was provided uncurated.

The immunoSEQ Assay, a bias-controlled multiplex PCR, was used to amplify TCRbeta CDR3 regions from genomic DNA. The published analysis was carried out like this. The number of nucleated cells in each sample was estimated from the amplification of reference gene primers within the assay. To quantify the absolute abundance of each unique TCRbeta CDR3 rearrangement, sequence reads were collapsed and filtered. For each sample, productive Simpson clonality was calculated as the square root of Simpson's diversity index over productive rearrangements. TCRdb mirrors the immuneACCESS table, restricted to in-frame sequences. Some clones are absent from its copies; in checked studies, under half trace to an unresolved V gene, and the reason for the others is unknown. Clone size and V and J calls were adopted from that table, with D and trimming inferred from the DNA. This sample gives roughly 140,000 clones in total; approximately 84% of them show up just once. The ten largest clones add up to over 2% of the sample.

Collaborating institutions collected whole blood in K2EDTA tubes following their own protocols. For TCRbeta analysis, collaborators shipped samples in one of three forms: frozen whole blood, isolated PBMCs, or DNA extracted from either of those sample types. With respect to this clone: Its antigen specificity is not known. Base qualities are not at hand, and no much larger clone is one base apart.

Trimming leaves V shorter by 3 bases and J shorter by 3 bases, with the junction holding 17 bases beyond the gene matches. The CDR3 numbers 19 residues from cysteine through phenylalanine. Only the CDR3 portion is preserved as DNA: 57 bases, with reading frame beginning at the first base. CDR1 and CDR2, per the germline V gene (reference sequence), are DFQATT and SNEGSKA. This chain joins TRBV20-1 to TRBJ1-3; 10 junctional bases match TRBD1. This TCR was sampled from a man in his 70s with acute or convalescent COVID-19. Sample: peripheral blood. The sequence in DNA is TGCAGTGCTAGTGTGTCCGGTTTCTTAGGGACAGGGGATGGAAACACCATATATTTT. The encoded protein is CSASVSGFLGTGDGNTIYF.